This TCR beta chain was captured by sequencing in a study of blood T cell repertoires in COVID-19. Sequencing used immunoSEQ multiplex PCR; TCRdb keeps in-frame clones, though not all of them. The data show about 48,000 clones, approximately 90% seen once. CDR1 is SGDLS, CDR2 YYNGEE, per germline. The CDR3 sequence is 13 residues long. V was trimmed by 4 bases and J by 5 bases, leaving 12 bases between them. The receptor was derived from a woman between 50 and 59 years old who had recovered from COVID-19. What was sequenced was PBMCs or T cells enriched from blood (not recorded which). V gene TRBV9 combines with J gene TRBJ2-5; weak D call: TRBD2 (6 bases). The CDR3 nucleotides read TGTGCCAGCAGCTTTGGGACTGAGGAGACCCAGTACTTC. Amino acids: CASSFGTEETQYF.